These 3 T cell receptor beta chains were all obtained from the same sample, sequenced in a study of T cell repertoires in cytomegalovirus infection (dated by TCRdb to between 2018 and 2021). Instrument on record: Illumina HiSeq 1500. TCRdb took the public reads, trimmed them with fastp at Q25, ran MiXCR for clone calling and kept in-frame beta chains. Rows are unified per CDR3 protein, each entry keeping the most common DNA and genes. In this sample the table shows roughly 600,000 distinct CDR3 sequences, roughly 24% of which occur a single time. 8% of the sample is taken by the ten largest. The source material was CD8+ T cells from PBMCs. These receptors were taken from a human donor in good health (CMV status not recorded). Some clones in this sample may be carry-over from other donors' samples.

This chain connects TRBV11-2 to TRBJ2-6; the match to TRBD1 covers 10 bases. The CDR3 runs 17 residues. Germline CDR1 is SGHAT and CDR2 is FQNNGV. Trimming at V came to 8 bases and at J to 2 bases, leaving 9 bases not matched to a gene. In DNA form, the CDR3 reads TGTGCCAGCTCGGGACAGGGGCATTTTGCTGGGGCCAACGTCCTGACTTTC. Amino acids: CASSGQGHFAGANVLTF.

The rearrangement uses TRBV7-9 and TRBJ2-7, with D possibly matching TRBD2 (5 bases). The CDR3 is made up of 15 amino acids. Trimming stripped 6 bases from V and 7 bases from J, with 22 bases between. The germline gives CDR1 SEHNR, CDR2 FQNEAQ (reference sequence). CDR3 sequence reads: CASRSGISGVWEQYF. CDR3 nucleotide sequence: TGTGCCAGCAGATCCGGGATATCTGGTGTGTGGGAGCAGTACTTC.

This clonotype was recorded a few times. The J gene is TRBJ1-4, the V gene TRBV5-1; tentatively, D is TRBD1 (6 bases). The CDR3 sequence is 14 residues long. V was trimmed by 4 bases and J by 4 bases, leaving 11 bases between them. Germline CDR1 is SGHRS and CDR2 is YFSETQ. CDR3 in amino acids: CASSPDRINEKLFF. CDR3 DNA: TGCGCCAGCAGCCCTGACAGGATTAATGAAAAACTGTTTTTT.